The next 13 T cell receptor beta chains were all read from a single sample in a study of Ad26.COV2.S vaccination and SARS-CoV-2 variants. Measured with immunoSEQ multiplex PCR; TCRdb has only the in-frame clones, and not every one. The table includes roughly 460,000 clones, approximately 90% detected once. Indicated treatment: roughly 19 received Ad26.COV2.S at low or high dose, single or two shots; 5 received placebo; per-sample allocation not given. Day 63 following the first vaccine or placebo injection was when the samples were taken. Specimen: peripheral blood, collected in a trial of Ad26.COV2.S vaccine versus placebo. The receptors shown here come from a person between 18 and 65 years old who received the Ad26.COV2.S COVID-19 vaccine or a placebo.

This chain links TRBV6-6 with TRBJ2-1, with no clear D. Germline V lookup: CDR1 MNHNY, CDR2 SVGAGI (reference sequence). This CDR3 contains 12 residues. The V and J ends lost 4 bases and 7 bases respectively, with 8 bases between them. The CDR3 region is CASSFGPNEQFF. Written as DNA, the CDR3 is TGTGCCAGCAGTTTCGGACCAAATGAGCAGTTCTTC.

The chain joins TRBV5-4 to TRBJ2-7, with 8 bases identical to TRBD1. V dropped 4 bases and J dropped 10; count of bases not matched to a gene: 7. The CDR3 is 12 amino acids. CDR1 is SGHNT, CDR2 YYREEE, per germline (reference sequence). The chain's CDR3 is CASSTGQGRQYF. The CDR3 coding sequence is TGTGCCAGCAGCACAGGACAGGGCAGACAGTACTTC.

CDR3 in amino acids: CASSSGGVSSYNSPLHF. The CDR3 nucleotides read TGTGCTAGCTCGAGCGGGGGAGTGAGCTCCTATAATTCACCCCTCCACTTT. The J gene is TRBJ1-6, the V gene TRBV30; D perhaps matches TRBD1 (5 bases). Per the germline V gene, CDR1 is GTSNPN and CDR2 is SVGIG (reference sequence). The CDR3 runs to 17 residues.

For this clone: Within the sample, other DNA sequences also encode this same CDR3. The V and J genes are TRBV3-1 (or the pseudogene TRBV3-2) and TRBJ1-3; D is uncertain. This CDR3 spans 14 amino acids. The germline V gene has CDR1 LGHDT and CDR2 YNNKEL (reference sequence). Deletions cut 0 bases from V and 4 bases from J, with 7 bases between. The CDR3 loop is CASSQDLSGNTIYF. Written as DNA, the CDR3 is TGTGCCAGCAGCCAAGATCTTTCGGGAAACACCATATATTTT.

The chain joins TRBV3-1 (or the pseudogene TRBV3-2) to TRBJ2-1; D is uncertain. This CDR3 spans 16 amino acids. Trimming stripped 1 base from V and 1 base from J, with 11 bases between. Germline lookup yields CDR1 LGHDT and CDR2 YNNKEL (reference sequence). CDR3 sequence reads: CASSQVSPGSYNEQFF. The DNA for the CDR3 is TGTGCCAGCAGCCAAGTATCCCCTGGGTCCTACAATGAGCAGTTCTTC.

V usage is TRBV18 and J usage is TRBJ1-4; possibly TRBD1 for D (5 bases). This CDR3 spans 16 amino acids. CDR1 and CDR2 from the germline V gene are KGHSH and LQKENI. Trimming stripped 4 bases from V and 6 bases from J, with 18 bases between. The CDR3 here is CASSLVPGRWDEKLFF. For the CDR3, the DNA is TGTGCCAGCTCACTGGTACCGGGACGGTGGGATGAAAAACTGTTTTTT.

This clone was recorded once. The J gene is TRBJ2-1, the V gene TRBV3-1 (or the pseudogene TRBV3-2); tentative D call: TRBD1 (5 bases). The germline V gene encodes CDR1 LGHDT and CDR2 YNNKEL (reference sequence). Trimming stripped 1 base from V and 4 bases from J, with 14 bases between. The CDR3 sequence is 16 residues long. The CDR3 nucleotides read TGTGCCAGCAGCCAAGTTTTAGGGCAGGGATACAATGAGCAGTTCTTC. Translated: CASSQVLGQGYNEQFF.

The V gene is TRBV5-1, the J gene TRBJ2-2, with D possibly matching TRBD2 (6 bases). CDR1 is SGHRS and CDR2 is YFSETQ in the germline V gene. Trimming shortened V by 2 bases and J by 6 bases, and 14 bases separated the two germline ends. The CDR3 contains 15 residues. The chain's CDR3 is CASSFGTLGAGELFF. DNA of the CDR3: TGCGCCAGCAGCTTCGGGACTCTGGGGGCCGGGGAGCTGTTTTTT.

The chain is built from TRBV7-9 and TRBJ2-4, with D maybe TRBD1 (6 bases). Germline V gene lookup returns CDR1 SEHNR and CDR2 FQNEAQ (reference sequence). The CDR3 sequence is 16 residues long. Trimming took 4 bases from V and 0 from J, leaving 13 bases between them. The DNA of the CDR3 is TGTGCCAGCAGCTCATTGGACAGCTTAGCCAAAAACATTCAGTACTTC. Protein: CASSSLDSLAKNIQYF. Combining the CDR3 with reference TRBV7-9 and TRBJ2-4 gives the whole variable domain DTGVSQNPRHKITKRGQNVTFRCDPISEHNRLYWYRQTLGQGPEFLTYFQNEAQLEKSRLLSDRFSAERPKGSFSTLEIQRTEQGDSAMYLCASSSLDSLAKNIQYFGAGTRLSVL.

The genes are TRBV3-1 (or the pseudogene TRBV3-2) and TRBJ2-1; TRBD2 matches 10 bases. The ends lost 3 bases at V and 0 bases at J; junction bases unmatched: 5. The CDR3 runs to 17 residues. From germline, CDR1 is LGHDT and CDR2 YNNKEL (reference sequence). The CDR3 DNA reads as TGTGCCAGCAGCCATGAGCGGGGGGGCCGCTCCTACAATGAGCAGTTCTTC. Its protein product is CASSHERGGRSYNEQFF.

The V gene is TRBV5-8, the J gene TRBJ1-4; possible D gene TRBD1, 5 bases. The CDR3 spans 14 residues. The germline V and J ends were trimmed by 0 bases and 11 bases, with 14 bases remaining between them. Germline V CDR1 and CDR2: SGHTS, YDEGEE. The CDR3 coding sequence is TGTGCCAGCAGCTTGGTACAGGTTCAGGCGAAACTGTTTTTT. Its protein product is CASSLVQVQAKLFF.

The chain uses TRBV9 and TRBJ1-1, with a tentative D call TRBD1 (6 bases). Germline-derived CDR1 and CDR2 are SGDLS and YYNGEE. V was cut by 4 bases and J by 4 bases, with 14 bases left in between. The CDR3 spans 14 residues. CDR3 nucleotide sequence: TGTGCCAGCAGCCCCGTGGGGGCGAGCACTGAAGCTTTCTTT. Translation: CASSPVGASTEAFF.

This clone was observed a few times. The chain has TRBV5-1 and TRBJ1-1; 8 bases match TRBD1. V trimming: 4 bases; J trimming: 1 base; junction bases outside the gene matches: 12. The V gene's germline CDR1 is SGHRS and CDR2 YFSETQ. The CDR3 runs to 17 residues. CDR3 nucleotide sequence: TGCGCCAGCAGCCGTTGGACAGGGCGGTCGGGGAACACTGAAGCTTTCTTT. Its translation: CASSRWTGRSGNTEAFF.